Sequencing of this T cell receptor (beta chain) was carried out in a study of cytomegalovirus exposure and HLA in healthy donors. Findings and caveats of the study: It was reported that the classifier diagnosed cytomegalovirus status with high specificity and sensitivity in both the original and validation cohorts. Cytomegalovirus association was listed for under 200 TCR beta chains. The study found most TCR sequences rare, yet found some public TCRs in many donors.

V lost 5 bases to trimming and J lost 0 bases, with 8 bases between them. Germline CDR1 is MDHEN and CDR2 is SYDVKM. The CDR3 has 13 residues. Points on this clone: The antigen is undetermined.

Clones were sequenced by immunoSEQ multiplex PCR, and TCRdb holds only the in-frame ones, with some missing. The sample records 200,000 to 300,000 clones, about 90% being singletons. The gene calls are TRBV28 and TRBJ2-7; D not certain. The sequenced sample was PBMCs. The source of this sequence is a young man in good health and CMV-seropositive. CDR3 DNA sequence: TGTGCCAGCAGTCCCAGGATCTCCTACGAGCAGTACTTC. Encoded protein: CASSPRISYEQYF.